This is a list of T cell receptor beta chains from one sample in a study of T cells in narcolepsy. Using immunoSEQ multiplex PCR, the repertoire was profiled, and TCRdb retains in-frame clones only, with some absent. The sample gives tens of thousands of clones, around 74% of which show up once; more than 6.5% is in the top ten. The specimen sequenced was memory (CD45RA-) CD4+ T cells from blood. The receptors originated from a human donor in good health. Both conserved end residues are part of each CDR3.

v_gene: TRBV28; CDR3aa: CASSGQGRGNTEAFF
v_gene: TRBV28; CDR3aa: CASSSAASGQGRGKLFF
v_gene: TRBV7-2; CDR3aa: CASSLYGGVDRVRGSPQHF
v_gene: TRBV28; CDR3aa: CASSSPGNSYEQYF
v_gene: TRBV7-9; CDR3aa: CASSLGRTYEQYF
v_gene: TRBV18; CDR3aa: CASSPLDITEAFF
v_gene: TRBV2; CDR3aa: CASSPDFTGNTIYF
v_gene: TRBV15; CDR3aa: CATSGGVGRRDQPQHF
v_gene: TRBV6-5; CDR3aa: CASSYSRAGNEQFF
v_gene: TRBV5-4; CDR3aa: CASSPRQGAKGYTF
v_gene: TRBV2; CDR3aa: CASRVDRGAKNIQYF
v_gene: TRBV6-5; CDR3aa: CASSYSSTRQYF
v_gene: TRBV2; CDR3aa: CASSGTSGTYEQYF
v_gene: TRBV7-3; CDR3aa: CASSSKGTNTEAFF
v_gene: TRBV7-3; CDR3aa: CASSSVGEKLFF
v_gene: TRBV28; CDR3aa: CASSLYTRWQNEQFF
v_gene: TRBV5-4; CDR3aa: CASSQLLAGLSTDTQYF
v_gene: TRBV6-5; CDR3aa: CASSYWAGGESGELFF
v_gene: TRBV11-2; CDR3aa: CASSLGGSGNEQFF
v_gene: TRBV27; CDR3aa: CASSNGPNYGYTF
v_gene: TRBV2; CDR3aa: CASSEGSIQETQYF
v_gene: TRBV28; CDR3aa: CASTAGSTKQYF